The source of this T cell receptor beta chain is a study of T-cell reconstitution after alpha-beta-depleted transplantation in children. Trimming left V 0 bases short and J 4 bases short, with 6 bases between. CDR3 length: 13 amino acids. The germline gives CDR1 LGHNA, CDR2 YSLEER. Preparation of the TCRbeta library used unique molecular identifiers. TCRdb reprocessed the PCR reads via MiXCR and lists one record per CDR3 protein. The sample carries about 340,000 distinct CDR3 sequences, 15% to 20% recorded once. This clonotype was observed a few times. The sequencing used PBMCs, mostly from graft donor cells, collected 360 days after TCRalphabeta/CD19-depleted stem cell transplant. This sequence originates from a male patient between 2 and 15 years old who had a stem cell transplant for acute lymphoblastic leukemia, so the T cells may come from the graft donor. The V call is TRBV4-3, the J call TRBJ2-5; no clear D gene. CDR3 sequence (DNA): TGCGCCAGCAGCCAAGATCATAGAGAGACCCAGTACTTC. Translating gives CASSQDHRETQYF.